This T cell receptor (beta chain) was sequenced during a study of T cell repertoires in cytomegalovirus infection. Across the whole study: Alongside well-studied HLA-B-restricted CMV epitopes, recently identified HLA-C-restricted CMV epitopes were also used.

Via MiXCR, TCRdb re-called the reads, giving one row per CDR3 protein. The table includes a few hundred thousand distinct CDR3 sequences, around 20% detected once. There are a few counts of this clonotype. Its antigen is unknown. Study-wide findings and caveats: Dominating the ex vivo response were TCR beta clonotypes that were CMV-specific and HLA-C-restricted. The study identified carriers of CMV plus the relevant HLA from cumulative public TCR beta family frequency.

The receptor comes from a human donor in good health (CMV status not recorded). Some clones in this sample may be carry-over from other donors' samples. The specimen was cultured PBMCs, collected from culture after CMV antigen stimulation.

The CDR3 spells CASVSKTSGSRDTQYF. In nucleotides, the CDR3 is TGTGCCAGCGTTTCCAAGACTAGCGGGAGTAGAGATACGCAGTATTTT. This chain links TRBV27 with TRBJ2-3; 12 nucleotides align to TRBD2. Germline V gene lookup returns CDR1 MNHEY and CDR2 SMNVEV (reference sequence). V shed 8 bases and J 5 bases; nucleotides not matched to a gene: 11. This CDR3 contains 16 residues.